Given below is one T cell receptor beta chain in context. This clone has just one count. The clone's antigen remains unknown. The record has no base qualities; no much larger clone is one base away. The collaborating institutions used their own protocols to collect whole blood in K2EDTA tubes. Collaborator samples were shipped for TCRbeta analysis as frozen whole blood, isolated PBMCs, or DNA extracted from either sample type. These data originate in a study of blood T cell repertoires in COVID-19 (dated by TCRdb to about 2020). A note on the overall study: The collaborator samples originated in the United States, Italy and Spain and spanned the acute and convalescent phases of COVID-19. The material from the prospective study consisted of cDNA or gDNA derived from T cells, B-cell-depleted T cells, or PBMCs. The dataset comprised deeply sampled blood TCRbeta repertoires from subjects exposed to, actively infected with, or recovered from COVID-19. The repertoires were released in a freely available public database intended as a resource for research on the immune response to SARS-CoV-2. The samples were drawn from two sources: the first 160 participants of the ongoing ImmuneRACE study, and about 1,300 subjects contributed by 6 global collaborators. Sample metadata almost always included a de-identified subject ID, COVID-19 status, age in years and sex. Where HLA class I and class II types were available, the types were taken from metadata supplied by the sample provider, not from assay-based typing.

Study-level results and caveats: The quantity of clinical and demographic metadata differed by source and by participant and was supplied without curation.

CDR1 is given as SEHNR and CDR2 as FQNEAQ, both from the germline V gene (reference sequence). The CDR3 covers 15 residues, taking in both the cysteine and the phenylalanine. Just CDR3 DNA is preserved here, 45 bases in frame from base 1. Deletion took 2 bases off V and 4 bases off J, with a span of 11 bases between the germline ends. The immunoSEQ Assay, a bias-controlled multiplex PCR, was used to amplify TCRbeta CDR3 regions from genomic DNA. On the study's bioinformatics: The number of nucleated cells in each sample was estimated by amplification of reference gene primers within the assay. To quantify the absolute abundance of each unique TCRbeta CDR3 rearrangement, sequence reads were collapsed and filtered. For each sample, productive Simpson clonality was calculated as the square root of Simpson's diversity index across productive rearrangements. Drawn from immuneACCESS, this table holds only the in-frame rearrangements with V and J called that TCRdb kept. Clones are partly lost; checked studies trace under half to an unresolved V gene and leave the rest unexplained. The D gene and trimming were derived from the DNA, and the V and J assignments and clone size from that table. Counted in this sample were 350,000 to 450,000 clones; about 90% of them appeared once. Roughly 1.2% of the sample comes from the top ten.

This sequence uses TRBV7-9 and TRBJ2-2; too little of a D gene remains to name it. Sequencing input: peripheral blood. The TCR was taken from a man aged 35 to 55 with acute or convalescent COVID-19. In nucleotides, the sequence is TGTGCCAGCAGCTTACGTCAGTCTGGCACCGGGGAGCTGTTTTTT. This is translated as CASSLRQSGTGELFF. When the CDR3 is completed using the reference TRBV7-9 and TRBJ2-2 genes on either side, the full variable domain is DTGVSQNPRHKITKRGQNVTFRCDPISEHNRLYWYRQTLGQGPEFLTYFQNEAQLEKSRLLSDRFSAERPKGSFSTLEIQRTEQGDSAMYLCASSLRQSGTGELFFGEGSRLTVL.